This T cell receptor beta chain was retrieved from a study of T cells in Graves' hyperthyroidism and ophthalmopathy. Amplification yielded TCR beta CDR3 regions, with RNA transcripts as the source. When the TCR CDR3 underwent first-round RT-PCR, the HTBI primer set was used. From the multiplex PCR reads, TCRdb called clonotypes with MiXCR, one entry per CDR3 protein. This repertoire shows a few hundred thousand distinct CDR3 sequences, over 13% found once; its top ten account for 15% to 20%. This clonotype turned up a few times. Trimming cost V 3 bases and J 5 bases, with 11 bases left between them. CDR1 LNHDA and CDR2 SQIVND come from the germline V gene (reference sequence). This CDR3 is built from 14 residues.

The rearrangement uses TRBV19 and TRBJ1-5; the D is unclear. The sequenced sample was blood. The TCR originated in a woman aged 18-29 years with Graves' hyperthyroidism. This chain's CDR3 is CASSIQVTDQPQHF. The CDR3 coding sequence is TGTGCCAGTAGTATCCAGGTCACCGATCAGCCCCAGCATTTT.